This T cell receptor beta chain was recovered during a study of T cell responses to AZD1222 COVID-19 vaccine (dated by TCRdb to the early 2020s). Regarding the study in general: TCR sequencing was performed for roughly 240 trial participants, of whom around 210 were given two doses of AZD1222 and about 25 were given two doses of MenACWY control vaccine. Trial participants were enrolled into age subgroups of 18-55, 56-69 and 70-plus years, which contained approximately 150, 28 and 58 TCR-sequenced participants, respectively. The research as a whole found: Conclusions about previously exposed vaccinees are limited, since just five or six AZD1222 recipients were seropositive for SARS-CoV-2 at baseline. Participants were mostly white British, with more females than males. The authors suggested clonal diversity may have been underestimated. Because no day 14 peak-response samples were available, the repertoires could be characterized only after the peak T cell response. The whole spike protein was spanned by vaccine-associated CD4 TCRs, and dominant responses were seen in regions 160-218 and 743-854. In the small 56-69-year group, the increase in depth fell short of significance, most likely because of low power. After two AZD1222 doses, spike-specific TCR breadth and depth were significantly higher than at day 0 and than in MenACWY recipients. Reportedly, close to half of the unique spike-specific TCRs recognized epitopes lying outside the regions that are mutated in the B.1.351 and B.1.1.7 variants.

This sample's time point label indicates: about 28 days (+/-7) after the second vaccine dose. AZD1222 recipients given second doses at about 4 weeks or at about 12 weeks were pooled, since spike-specific TCR depth and breadth were not found to differ between the two schedules. The vaccinee samples were drawn from two UK trials, COV001 and COV002, one of which was a single-blind randomized controlled phase 2/3 trial testing AZD1222 (ChAdOx1 nCoV-19) in healthy adults. For TCRbeta chain sequencing, PBMC samples from trial participants were taken at day 0 and at day 28 after the second dose. This clone was seen once. Its antigen target is currently unknown. Base qualities were left out, and no much larger clone turns up one base away. The CDR3 regions of human TCRbeta chains were subjected to immunosequencing. In the paper's pipeline: Repertoire TCRs were checked for matches against a reference library of SARS-CoV-2-specific TCRs that had been generated using the MIRA antigen-specificity platform. Breadth was defined as the fraction of unique TCRs that were SARS-CoV-2-associated, and depth was defined as the fraction of total T cells that were SARS-CoV-2-associated. Using the MIRA data, each spike-specific TCR was assigned both to the spike region to which the TCR was reactive and to a CD4 or CD8 class. Log10-transformed breadth and depth values were compared by one-way ANOVA with Sidak's multiple comparisons tests. The table was pulled from immuneACCESS by TCRdb, which kept in-frame rearrangements only. Such tables lose some clones; where checked, under half of the loss comes from unresolved V genes, and the rest has no known cause. V, J and clone size reflect that table, while D and trimming were determined from the DNA. The sample table records 150,000 to 250,000 clones; approximately 90% of these occur just once. Jointly, the top ten make up about 3.5% of the sample.

The CDR3 measures 14 amino acids from cysteine to phenylalanine. Only CDR3 DNA remains: 42 bases, in frame from the first base. V is clipped by 2 bases and J by 0 bases, and the sequence between their germline boundaries is 4 bases long. Looking up the germline V gene yields CDR1 SGHTA and CDR2 FQGTGA. The source of this sequence is an adult who received the AZD1222 COVID-19 vaccine. The specimen was peripheral blood, collected 28 days after the second AZD1222 dose. The rearranged chain carries TRBV7-3 and TRBJ2-2, with no D gene named confidently. Here the CDR3 is given as CASSLAANTGELFF. The nucleotides are TGTGCCAGCAGCTTAGCGGCGAACACCGGGGAGCTGTTTTTT.